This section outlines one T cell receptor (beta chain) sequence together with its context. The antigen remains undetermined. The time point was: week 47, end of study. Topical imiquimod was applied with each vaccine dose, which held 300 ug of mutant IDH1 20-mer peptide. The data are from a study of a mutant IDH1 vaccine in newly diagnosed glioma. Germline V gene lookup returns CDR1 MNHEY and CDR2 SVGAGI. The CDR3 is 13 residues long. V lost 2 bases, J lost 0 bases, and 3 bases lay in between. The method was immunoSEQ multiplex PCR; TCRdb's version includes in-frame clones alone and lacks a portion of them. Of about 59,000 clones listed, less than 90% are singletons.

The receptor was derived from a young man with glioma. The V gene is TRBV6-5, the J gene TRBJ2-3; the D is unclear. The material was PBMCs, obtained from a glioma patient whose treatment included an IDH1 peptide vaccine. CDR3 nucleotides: TGTGCCAGCAGTTACCCCAGCACAGATACGCAGTATTTT. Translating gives CASSYPSTDTQYF.